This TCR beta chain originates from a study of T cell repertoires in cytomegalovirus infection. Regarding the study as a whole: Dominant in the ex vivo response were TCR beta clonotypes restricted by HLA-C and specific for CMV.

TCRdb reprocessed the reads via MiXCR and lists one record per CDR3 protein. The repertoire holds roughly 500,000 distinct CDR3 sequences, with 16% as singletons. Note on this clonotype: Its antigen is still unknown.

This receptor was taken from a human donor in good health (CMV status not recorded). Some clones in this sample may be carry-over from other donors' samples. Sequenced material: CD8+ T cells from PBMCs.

In DNA form, the CDR3 reads TGTGCCAGCAGCCAAGATCGCAGAAGGACCGGGGAGCTGTTTTTT. Translated, it gives CASSQDRRRTGELFF. The chain is built from TRBV3-1 and TRBJ2-2; D unclear. Looked up from germline, CDR1 is LGHDT and CDR2 is YNNKEL (reference sequence). Trimming pared 0 bases from V and 5 bases from J, leaving 10 bases between. This CDR3 is 15 amino acids long.